These T cell receptor beta chains were read from a single sample in a study of cytomegalovirus exposure and HLA in healthy donors. Data came from immunoSEQ multiplex PCR; TCRdb stores just in-frame clones and leaves some out. The data show 130,000 to 150,000 clones, roughly 87% seen once. Sequencing was performed on PBMCs. Receptor source: a woman between 18 and 30 years old in good health and CMV-seropositive. CDR3s include the opening cysteine and the closing phenylalanine or tryptophan. D genes are given only for firm matches. Size is stated for part of the rows, as once, few or many counts, or as a class when the clone is expanded.

D gene: NA; J gene: TRBJ1-5; clone size: NA; V gene: TRBV5-1; CDR3 DNA: TGCGCCAGCAGCTTGGGCAGAAATCAGCCCCAGCATTTT; CDR3 protein: CASSLGRNQPQHF
D gene: TRBD1; J gene: TRBJ1-4; clone size: NA; V gene: TRBV7-9; CDR3 DNA: TGTGCCAGCAGCCCCCAGGACAGGGGAGGAGAAAAACTGTTTTTT; CDR3 protein: CASSPQDRGGEKLFF
D gene: TRBD1; J gene: TRBJ2-5; clone size: NA; V gene: TRBV6-5; CDR3 DNA: TGTGCCAGCAGACAGGGGGAGACCCAGTACTTC; CDR3 protein: CASRQGETQYF
D gene: NA; J gene: TRBJ1-1; clone size: NA; V gene: TRBV30; CDR3 DNA: TGTGCCTGGAGTGGAGACCGGGGAGAGCTATACACTGAAGCTTTCTTT; CDR3 protein: CAWSGDRGELYTEAFF
D gene: TRBD2; J gene: TRBJ2-3; clone size: NA; V gene: TRBV10-3; CDR3 DNA: TGTGCCACCCGGGGACTAGCGGGGATTAGCACAGATACGCAGTATTTT; CDR3 protein: CATRGLAGISTDTQYF
D gene: NA; J gene: TRBJ1-2; clone size: NA; V gene: TRBV10-3; CDR3 DNA: TGTGCCATCAGTGAAAGTCAGGGATATGGCTACACCTTC; CDR3 protein: CAISESQGYGYTF
D gene: TRBD2; J gene: TRBJ2-2; clone size: NA; V gene: TRBV4-2; CDR3 DNA: TGTGCCAGCAGCCCCGGTTTAGCGGGAGAAACCGGGGAGCTGTTTTTT; CDR3 protein: CASSPGLAGETGELFF
D gene: NA; J gene: TRBJ1-2; clone size: once; V gene: TRBV10-2; CDR3 DNA: TGCGCCAGCAATCCCCTGCCTAATAACTATGGCTACACCTTC; CDR3 protein: CASNPLPNNYGYTF
D gene: TRBD1; J gene: TRBJ2-7; clone size: NA; V gene: TRBV19; CDR3 DNA: TGTGCCAGTAGATATATGGGACAGGGGGCCTACGAGCAGTACTTC; CDR3 protein: CASRYMGQGAYEQYF
D gene: TRBD1; J gene: TRBJ1-3; clone size: NA; V gene: TRBV11-2; CDR3 DNA: TGTGCCAGCAGCTTGACAGGGGGCCCTGGAAACACCATATATTTT; CDR3 protein: CASSLTGGPGNTIYF
D gene: TRBD2; J gene: TRBJ2-5; clone size: NA; V gene: TRBV28; CDR3 DNA: TGTGCCAGCAGTACCCCGGAGGGGCGGGGGGCGCGGGAGACCCAGTACTTC; CDR3 protein: CASSTPEGRGARETQYF
D gene: NA; J gene: TRBJ1-2; clone size: NA; V gene: TRBV5-1; CDR3 DNA: TGCGCCAGCAGCTTGGCCGCGACAGCAACTAACTATGGCTACACCTTC; CDR3 protein: CASSLAATATNYGYTF
D gene: TRBD2; J gene: TRBJ2-3; clone size: NA; V gene: TRBV6-5; CDR3 DNA: TGTGCCAGCATGAGGTCGGCGGGGGAGGATACGCAGTATTTT; CDR3 protein: CASMRSAGEDTQYF
D gene: NA; J gene: TRBJ2-7; clone size: NA; V gene: TRBV29-1; CDR3 DNA: TGCAGCGTTGAAGATCGGCGGGGTTACGAGCAGTACTTC; CDR3 protein: CSVEDRRGYEQYF
D gene: NA; J gene: TRBJ1-5; clone size: NA; V gene: TRBV2; CDR3 DNA: TGTGCCAGCAGTGAGACGGACACCGCAAATCAGCCCCAGCATTTT; CDR3 protein: CASSETDTANQPQHF
D gene: NA; J gene: TRBJ2-2; clone size: NA; V gene: TRBV28; CDR3 DNA: TGTGCCAGCAGTCGGACTGGACAGCAGAACACCGGGGAGCTGTTTTTT; CDR3 protein: CASSRTGQQNTGELFF
D gene: TRBD2; J gene: TRBJ2-1; clone size: few; V gene: TRBV6-5; CDR3 DNA: TGTGCCAGCAGTTATGGCGGGGGGGCGGTTGAGCAGTTCTTC; CDR3 protein: CASSYGGGAVEQFF
D gene: TRBD1; J gene: TRBJ1-1; clone size: NA; V gene: TRBV5-1; CDR3 DNA: TGCGCCACCAGCAGAGGGGACAGGGCGGACACTGAAGCTTTCTTT; CDR3 protein: CATSRGDRADTEAFF
D gene: TRBD1; J gene: TRBJ2-7; clone size: NA; V gene: TRBV18; CDR3 DNA: TGTGCCAGCTCAGATCCACGGACAGGCCTCTACGAGCAGTACTTC; CDR3 protein: CASSDPRTGLYEQYF
D gene: TRBD2; J gene: TRBJ2-5; clone size: NA; V gene: TRBV10-2; CDR3 DNA: TGCGCCAGCAGTGAGACCCGGGGGGGAGAGACCCAGTACTTC; CDR3 protein: CASSETRGGETQYF
D gene: TRBD2; J gene: TRBJ2-3; clone size: NA; V gene: TRBV7-8; CDR3 DNA: TGTGCCAGCAGCTTCGGGACTAGCGGGGGGGCCAGATCAGATACGCAGTATTTT; CDR3 protein: CASSFGTSGGARSDTQYF
D gene: TRBD1; J gene: TRBJ2-7; clone size: NA; V gene: TRBV4-1; CDR3 DNA: TGCGCCAGCAGCCAAGAAATCGCCGGGACAGGGCTCTCCTACGAGCAGTACTTC; CDR3 protein: CASSQEIAGTGLSYEQYF
D gene: TRBD1; J gene: TRBJ1-3; clone size: NA; V gene: TRBV4-2; CDR3 DNA: TGTGCCAGCAGCCAAGAGGGGGGACAGGTGTTGAGAAACACCATATATTTT; CDR3 protein: CASSQEGGQVLRNTIYF
D gene: TRBD1; J gene: TRBJ1-1; clone size: NA; V gene: TRBV5-6; CDR3 DNA: TGTGCCAGCAGCCCCAGGGGGTTTTACGCGAACACTGAAGCTTTCTTT; CDR3 protein: CASSPRGFYANTEAFF
D gene: NA; J gene: TRBJ2-7; clone size: NA; V gene: TRBV9; CDR3 DNA: TGTGCCAGCAGCGTAGGTGGAGAAGGACAGATCTACGAGCAGTACTTC; CDR3 protein: CASSVGGEGQIYEQYF
D gene: TRBD1; J gene: TRBJ2-7; clone size: many; V gene: TRBV2; CDR3 DNA: TGTGCCAGCACCCAGGGGGTGGTCGACTACGAGCAGTACTTC; CDR3 protein: CASTQGVVDYEQYF
D gene: NA; J gene: TRBJ1-4; clone size: few; V gene: TRBV9; CDR3 DNA: TGTGCCAGCAGCGTCACGGAAGGGGATGAAAAACTGTTTTTT; CDR3 protein: CASSVTEGDEKLFF
D gene: TRBD1; J gene: TRBJ2-7; clone size: NA; V gene: TRBV6-5; CDR3 DNA: TGTGCCAGCAGTTCGGACAGGCTCTACGAGCAGTACTTC; CDR3 protein: CASSSDRLYEQYF
D gene: NA; J gene: TRBJ1-2; clone size: NA; V gene: TRBV13; CDR3 DNA: TGTGCCAGCAGCTTAGGACTTCAACTGGGACATAACTATGGCTACACCTTC; CDR3 protein: CASSLGLQLGHNYGYTF
D gene: TRBD1; J gene: TRBJ2-7; clone size: NA; V gene: TRBV12-5; CDR3 DNA: TGTGCTAGTGGTTCCATACAAAACCCAGCCCGGGACAGGGTCCCCTACGAGCAGTACTTC; CDR3 protein: CASGSIQNPARDRVPYEQYF
D gene: NA; J gene: TRBJ1-1; clone size: NA; V gene: TRBV15; CDR3 DNA: TGTGCCACCAGCGGTAACAGGGAGAACACTGAAGCTTTCTTT; CDR3 protein: CATSGNRENTEAFF